This entry describes one T cell receptor beta chain. What it recognizes is unknown. Sequencing used immunoSEQ multiplex PCR; TCRdb keeps in-frame clones, though not all of them. This table has 35,000 to 45,000 clones, 94% appearing once. This specimen comes from a study of graft-versus-host responses after intestinal transplantation. Study-level background: Tacrolimus plus steroids were given to all recipients for roughly 3 years, preceded by anti-thymocyte globulin induction.

This CDR3 contains 14 residues. V was cut by 3 bases and J by 6 bases, with 16 bases left in between. Germline CDR1 is SGHDT and CDR2 is YYEEEE. J is TRBJ2-7 and V is TRBV5-6, with D maybe TRBD1 (8 bases). Here the sequenced sample was unstimulated CD4+ T cells sorted from spleen or lymph node cells, taken before transplant. The sequence was obtained from a human donor who was the organ donor for an intestinal transplant. In nucleotides, the CDR3 is TGTGCCAGCAGCTCCCAACAGGGGGGGGGCGAGCAGTACTTC. It translates to CASSSQQGGGEQYF.